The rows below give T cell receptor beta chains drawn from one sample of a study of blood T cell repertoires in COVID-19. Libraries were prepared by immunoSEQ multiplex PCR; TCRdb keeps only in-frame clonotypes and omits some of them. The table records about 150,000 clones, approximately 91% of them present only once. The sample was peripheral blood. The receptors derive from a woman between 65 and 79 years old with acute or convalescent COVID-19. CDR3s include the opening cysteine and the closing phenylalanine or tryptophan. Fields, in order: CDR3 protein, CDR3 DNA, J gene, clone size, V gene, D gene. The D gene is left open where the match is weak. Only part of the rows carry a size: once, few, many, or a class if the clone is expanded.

cdr3_aa: CASHPGGQGVKGYTF
cdr3_nt: TGTGCCAGCCATCCCGGCGGACAGGGGGTGAAGGGCTACACCTTC
j_call: TRBJ1-2
clone_size: few
v_call: TRBV6-5
d_call: TRBD1

cdr3_aa: CASSLRTGTGGFGYGYTF
cdr3_nt: TGTGCCAGCAGCCTGAGAACCGGGACAGGGGGCTTCGGCTATGGCTACACCTTC
j_call: TRBJ1-2
clone_size: .
v_call: TRBV3-1/TRBV3-2
d_call: TRBD1

cdr3_aa: CASSLDRGNEKLFF
cdr3_nt: TGTGCCAGCAGCTTAGACAGGGGGAATGAAAAACTGTTTTTT
j_call: TRBJ1-4
clone_size: once
v_call: TRBV7-2
d_call: TRBD1

cdr3_aa: CAGMVVRRRSNQPQHF
cdr3_nt: TGTGCCGGAATGGTGGTGCGGAGACGTAGCAATCAGCCCCAGCATTTT
j_call: TRBJ1-5
clone_size: .
v_call: TRBV30
d_call: .

cdr3_aa: CASTHRGRGSPLHF
cdr3_nt: TGTGCCAGCACCCACAGGGGGCGGGGTTCACCCCTCCACTTT
j_call: TRBJ1-6
clone_size: .
v_call: TRBV7-8
d_call: TRBD1

cdr3_aa: CASSSQQGAGNEQFF
cdr3_nt: TGCGCCAGCAGCTCACAACAGGGGGCTGGCAATGAGCAGTTCTTC
j_call: TRBJ2-1
clone_size: .
v_call: TRBV5-1
d_call: TRBD1

cdr3_aa: CASSSAALVKAFF
cdr3_nt: TGTGCCAGCAGTTCCGCCGCCTTAGTCAAAGCTTTCTTT
j_call: TRBJ1-1
clone_size: .
v_call: TRBV6-6
d_call: .

cdr3_aa: CASSPDSNTNYGYTF
cdr3_nt: TGTGCCAGCAGCCCCGACTCCAACACCAACTATGGCTACACCTTC
j_call: TRBJ1-2
clone_size: .
v_call: TRBV7-9
d_call: .

cdr3_aa: CAISEENRGNEQFF
cdr3_nt: TGTGCCATCAGCGAGGAGAACCGAGGTAATGAGCAGTTCTTC
j_call: TRBJ2-1
clone_size: once
v_call: TRBV10-3
d_call: .

cdr3_aa: CASSLSTGAYEQYF
cdr3_nt: TGTGCCAGTAGTCTCTCGACAGGCGCCTACGAGCAGTACTTC
j_call: TRBJ2-7
clone_size: .
v_call: TRBV19
d_call: .

cdr3_aa: CASSPLGAPGDQPQHF
cdr3_nt: TGTGCCAGCTCACCCTTGGGGGCGCCCGGGGATCAGCCCCAGCATTTT
j_call: TRBJ1-5
clone_size: .
v_call: TRBV18
d_call: .

cdr3_aa: CASSKDRVNTEAFF
cdr3_nt: TGTGCCAGCAGCAAGGACAGGGTGAACACTGAAGCTTTCTTT
j_call: TRBJ1-1
clone_size: .
v_call: TRBV6-2/TRBV6-3
d_call: TRBD1

cdr3_aa: CASSRYNEQFF
cdr3_nt: TGTGCCAGCAGTCGCTACAATGAGCAGTTCTTC
j_call: TRBJ2-1
clone_size: .
v_call: TRBV13
d_call: .

cdr3_aa: CASSPGGNTEAFF
cdr3_nt: TGTGCCAGCAGTCCCGGGGGGAACACTGAAGCTTTCTTT
j_call: TRBJ1-1
clone_size: .
v_call: TRBV12-3/TRBV12-4
d_call: .

cdr3_aa: CASSDGDSLNTEAFF
cdr3_nt: TGTGCCAGCAGTGACGGGGACAGTTTGAACACTGAAGCTTTCTTT
j_call: TRBJ1-1
clone_size: .
v_call: TRBV2
d_call: TRBD1

cdr3_aa: CASSLGGISGGQETQYF
cdr3_nt: TGTGCCAGCAGCTTAGGGGGGATTAGCGGGGGCCAAGAGACCCAGTACTTC
j_call: TRBJ2-5
clone_size: .
v_call: TRBV7-6
d_call: TRBD2

cdr3_aa: CAGPGLAGSTCTDTQYF
cdr3_nt: TGTGCCGGTCCGGGACTAGCGGGGTCCACGTGCACAGATACGCAGTATTTT
j_call: TRBJ2-3
clone_size: .
v_call: TRBV27
d_call: TRBD2

cdr3_aa: CATSPTGWTEAFF
cdr3_nt: TGTGCCACCAGCCCGACAGGGTGGACTGAAGCTTTCTTT
j_call: TRBJ1-1
clone_size: .
v_call: TRBV24-1
d_call: TRBD1

cdr3_aa: CASKGLASNEQFF
cdr3_nt: TGTGCCAGCAAGGGACTAGCGAGCAATGAGCAGTTCTTC
j_call: TRBJ2-1
clone_size: few
v_call: TRBV2
d_call: TRBD2

cdr3_aa: CASSVTGAAGELFF
cdr3_nt: TGTGCCAGCAGCGTAACAGGGGCCGCCGGGGAGCTGTTTTTT
j_call: TRBJ2-2
clone_size: .
v_call: TRBV7-6
d_call: TRBD1

cdr3_aa: CASSVWDSDNSPLHF
cdr3_nt: TGTGCCAGCAGCGTGTGGGACAGCGATAATTCACCCCTCCACTTT
j_call: TRBJ1-6
clone_size: .
v_call: TRBV9
d_call: TRBD1

cdr3_aa: CASRTTVNYGYTF
cdr3_nt: TGTGCCAGCAGAACGACAGTGAACTATGGCTACACCTTC
j_call: TRBJ1-2
clone_size: .
v_call: TRBV6-5
d_call: .

cdr3_aa: CASSRDSLGYGYTF
cdr3_nt: TGTGCCAGCAGTCGGGACAGCCTCGGATATGGCTACACCTTC
j_call: TRBJ1-2
clone_size: .
v_call: TRBV5-4
d_call: TRBD1

cdr3_aa: CASSLVLGSNEKLFF
cdr3_nt: TGCGCCAGCAGCTTGGTGCTCGGGTCTAATGAAAAACTGTTTTTT
j_call: TRBJ1-4
clone_size: .
v_call: TRBV5-1
d_call: .

cdr3_aa: CASSLQNSNQPQHF
cdr3_nt: TGTGCCAGCTCACTTCAAAATAGCAATCAGCCCCAGCATTTT
j_call: TRBJ1-5
clone_size: .
v_call: TRBV18
d_call: .